What follows are 3 T cell receptor beta chains derived from one specimen sequenced in a study of PD-L1 blockade in urothelial cancer. Some clones are missing from TCRdb's copy, which holds only in-frame ones; the method was immunoSEQ multiplex PCR. The sample carries about 120,000 clones, 75% to 90% recorded once. Time point reported: peripheral blood 6 weeks after treatment start. This material consisted of PBMCs, taken around atezolizumab (anti-PD-L1) treatment. The receptors here all came from a man aged 55 to 70 with urothelial cancer.

The chain couples TRBV5-8 to TRBJ1-2; D remains unclear. CDR1 is SGHTS, CDR2 YDEGEE, per germline. V gave up 2 bases and J gave up 5 bases, with 16 bases separating them. This CDR3 spans 15 amino acids. The CDR3 is CASSFGRRSPYGYTF. In DNA, the CDR3 is TGTGCCAGCAGCTTTGGAAGGAGATCTCCGTATGGCTACACCTTC.

CDR3 sequence reads: CASSYSGEPTYNEQFF. Here the CDR3 DNA reads TGTGCCAGCAGTTACTCGGGCGAGCCGACATACAATGAGCAGTTCTTC. The gene calls are TRBV6-5 and TRBJ2-1; no clear D gene. This CDR3 has 16 amino acids. Trimming cost V 0 bases and J 4 bases, with 13 bases left between them. The germline gives CDR1 MNHEY, CDR2 SVGAGI.

This clone was observed once. The chain employs TRBV6-4 and TRBJ2-1; 8 bases line up with TRBD1. Losses at the gene ends were 2 bases for V and 4 bases for J; bases not matched to a gene: 28. Germline CDR1 reads MRHNA; CDR2 reads SNTAGT. The CDR3 is made up of 23 amino acids. The CDR3, as DNA: TGTGCCAGCAGTGACATCAAAAGGAATCCGGGACAGGAGACACAGATTATTTACAATGAGCAGTTCTTC. Translated: CASSDIKRNPGQETQIIYNEQFF.